The text below deals with one TCR beta chain. The antigen remains undetermined. This record belongs to a study of shared clonotypes between healthy human individuals. The length of the CDR3 is 15 residues. V lost 1 base and J lost 3; bases outside the gene matches: 4. In germline, CDR1 is LNHDA, CDR2 SQIVND (reference sequence). Profiled with immunoSEQ multiplex PCR; TCRdb holds only in-frame clones, not every one. The sample has more than 450,000 clones, 79% seen once. The study drew its donors from healthy HIV-negative adults without recent acute infections or vaccinations. Every one of the donors was a Caucasian adult that lived in Nashville, Tennessee. Study-level points and caveats: Exclusively blood specimens were collected; tissue repertoires likely differ. Among donors, sharing of clonotypes was expected to be affected by sequencing depth.

V gene TRBV19 combines with J gene TRBJ2-7, with 9 positions matching TRBD1. Sequencing was performed on PBMCs. This sequence was found in a woman aged 40 to 50 in good health. Some clones in this sample may be carry-over from other donors' samples. CDR3 sequence (DNA): TGTGCCAGTAGTATAGTGGGACAGGGATACTACGAGCAGTACTTC. Translating it yields CASSIVGQGYYEQYF.